Each of the 30 T cell receptor beta chains below was sequenced from the same sample in a study of T cell responses to AZD1222 COVID-19 vaccine. Sequencing was performed with immunoSEQ multiplex PCR; in TCRdb, only in-frame clones are kept and a portion is missing. The table shows about 150,000 clones, with around 87% occurring only once. The input for sequencing was peripheral blood, taken 28 days after the second AZD1222 dose. The receptors stem from an adult who received the AZD1222 COVID-19 vaccine.

The V gene is TRBV9, the J gene TRBJ2-1; 7 bases line up with TRBD2. In germline, CDR1 is SGDLS, CDR2 YYNGEE. The CDR3 runs 14 residues. V trimming: 5 bases; J trimming: 7 bases; junction bases outside the gene matches: 9. CDR3 amino acids: CASSSLAAGNEQFF. CDR3 nucleotide sequence: TGTGCCAGCAGTAGTCTAGCGGCTGGGAATGAGCAGTTCTTC.

The chain recombines TRBV19 with TRBJ1-3; perhaps TRBD1 as D (5 bases). The V gene lost 3 bases and the J gene lost 0 bases, with 9 bases spanning the gap. This CDR3 is 15 amino acids long. CDR1 LNHDA and CDR2 SQIVND come from the germline V gene (reference sequence). Written as DNA, the CDR3 is TGTGCCAGTAGTATGCAGGGTCTCTCTGGAAACACCATATATTTT. This gives the protein CASSMQGLSGNTIYF.

This chain uses TRBV18 with TRBJ1-5, with D tentatively TRBD1 (6 bases). V was clipped by 3 bases and J by 3 bases, with 18 bases between them. The germline gives CDR1 KGHSH, CDR2 LQKENI. The CDR3 has 17 amino acids. The CDR3 coding sequence is TGTGCCAGCTCACCCCAGGGGTCCGTGGGATCCAATCAGCCCCAGCATTTT. Protein product: CASSPQGSVGSNQPQHF.

J is TRBJ1-2 and V is TRBV28; a weak D match, TRBD1 (6 bases). CDR1 is MDHEN and CDR2 is SYDVKM in the germline V gene. V lost 5 bases to trimming and J lost 5 bases, with 15 bases between them. The CDR3 runs 14 residues. Here the CDR3 DNA reads TGTGCCAGCAGTACTACAGGGTTGAGGTATGGCTACACCTTC. This encodes CASSTTGLRYGYTF.

The chain joins TRBV5-1 to TRBJ2-1; the D gene could be TRBD1 or TRBD2 (5 bases each). CDR1 is SGHRS and CDR2 is YFSETQ in the germline V gene. Trimming left V 4 bases short and J 7 bases short, with 15 bases between. The CDR3 covers 14 residues. For the CDR3, the DNA is TGCGCCAGCAGCCGGGACCGTCTAAGGAATGAGCAGTTCTTC. Residues: CASSRDRLRNEQFF.

The V gene is TRBV28, the J gene TRBJ2-5; 7 bases fit TRBD2. The trim removed 6 bases at V and 4 bases at J, leaving 14 bases unmatched. CDR1 and CDR2 (germline): MDHEN, SYDVKM. CDR3 length: 16 amino acids. CDR3 residues: CASSEPGPPGGETQYF. The CDR3 nucleotides are TGTGCCAGCAGCGAACCGGGACCCCCGGGGGGAGAGACCCAGTACTTC.

The J gene is TRBJ2-7, the V gene TRBV9, with TRBD2 as a possible D gene (5 bases). CDR1 is SGDLS and CDR2 is YYNGEE in the germline V gene. The germline V and J ends were trimmed by 0 bases and 6 bases, with 13 bases remaining between them. The CDR3 extends over 14 amino acids. CDR3 DNA sequence: TGTGCCAGCAGCGTAGACACTCTTCGGGGCGAGCAGTACTTC. This gives the protein CASSVDTLRGEQYF.

The chain uses TRBV7-2 and TRBJ2-1, with D possibly being TRBD1 (6 bases). The germline V and J ends were trimmed by 3 bases and 5 bases, with 17 bases remaining between them. Germline-derived CDR1 and CDR2 are SGHTA and FQGNSA. The CDR3 extends over 16 amino acids. The CDR3 is CASSFTSGSGDNEQFF. In DNA form, the CDR3 reads TGTGCCAGCAGCTTTACCTCCGGTTCAGGGGACAATGAGCAGTTCTTC. Complete variable domain (other parts from reference TRBV7-2 and TRBJ2-1): GAGVSQSPSNKVTEKGKDVELRCDPISGHTALYWYRQSLGQGLEFLIYFQGNSAPDKSGLPSDRFSAERTGGSVSTLTIQRTQQEDSAVYLCASSFTSGSGDNEQFFGPGTRLTVL.

The rearrangement joins TRBV28 to TRBJ2-7, with D maybe TRBD1 (5 bases). This CDR3 spans 13 amino acids. CDR1 MDHEN and CDR2 SYDVKM come from the germline V gene. V lost 2 bases, J lost 6 bases, and 11 bases lay in between. CDR3 in DNA: TGTGCCAGCAGTTTAAGGACACCATCCGAGCAGTACTTC. It specifies CASSLRTPSEQYF.

The rearrangement links TRBV28 to TRBJ1-2; 8 positions agree with TRBD1. Unmatched junction bases numbered 10, after V lost 3 bases and J lost 7 bases. CDR1 is MDHEN, CDR2 SYDVKM, per germline. CDR3 length: 15 amino acids. The CDR3 here is CASSFPKSQGGGYTF. DNA of the CDR3: TGTGCCAGCAGTTTCCCAAAATCACAGGGGGGTGGCTACACCTTC.

The CDR3 loop reads CASTLSAGSPNTGELFF. CDR3 nucleotides: TGTGCCAGTACTCTAAGCGCGGGGTCGCCGAACACCGGGGAGCTGTTTTTT. This rearrangement joins TRBV19 to TRBJ2-2; TRBD2 might be the D (6 bases). Germline values: CDR1 LNHDA, CDR2 SQIVND (reference sequence). The CDR3 extends over 17 amino acids. Deletions cut 7 bases from V and 0 bases from J, with 18 bases between.

The CDR3 here is CASSILTGVGNEQFF. CDR3 bases: TGCGCCAGCAGCATCTTGACAGGGGTAGGAAATGAGCAGTTCTTC. The rearrangement uses TRBV5-1 and TRBJ2-1; 8 bases agree with TRBD1. CDR1 is SGHRS, CDR2 YFSETQ, per germline. Germline trimming cut 4 bases from V and 7 bases from J; bases unmatched to any gene: 10. The CDR3 has 15 residues.

The rearrangement links TRBV6-1 to TRBJ2-1; possibly TRBD1 or TRBD2 for D (5 bases each). Deletions cut 3 bases from V and 0 bases from J, with 12 bases between. Germline loops: CDR1 MNHNS, CDR2 SASEGT. The CDR3 is 16 amino acids. The CDR3 DNA reads TGTGCCAGCAGTGATGGGACGGCGAGCTCCTACAATGAGCAGTTCTTC. This translates into CASSDGTASSYNEQFF.

The rearrangement uses TRBV20-1 and TRBJ2-7, with TRBD2 matching over 12 bases. From germline, CDR1 is DFQATT and CDR2 SNEGSKA (reference sequence). The CDR3 length is 16 residues. The junction had 11 bases not matched to a gene; V was cut back by 3 bases and J by 5 bases. This CDR3 reads CSASIPSGRAVNEQYF. CDR3 bases: TGCAGTGCTAGTATCCCTAGCGGGAGGGCCGTGAACGAGCAGTACTTC.

The chain has TRBV2 and TRBJ1-2, with D possibly TRBD1 on 5 matching bases. V lost 3 bases to trimming and J lost 5 bases, with 10 bases between them. The CDR3 is made up of 13 amino acids. Germline CDR1 SNHLY, CDR2 FYNNEI. The CDR3 loop reads CASSDPGNYGYTF. CDR3 nucleotide sequence: TGTGCCAGCAGTGACCCAGGGAATTATGGCTACACCTTC.

The rearrangement links TRBV6-5 to TRBJ1-1; no clear D gene. The V gene lost 6 bases and the J gene lost 1 base, with 12 bases spanning the gap. Per germline, CDR1 MNHEY and CDR2 SVGAGI. This CDR3 contains 14 residues. The CDR3 loop is CASRAVSWNTEAFF. CDR3 bases: TGTGCCAGCAGAGCAGTTTCATGGAACACTGAAGCTTTCTTT.

The rearrangement joins TRBV19 to TRBJ1-2, with D possibly TRBD1 on 6 matching bases. The CDR3 covers 14 residues. Germline-derived CDR1 and CDR2 are LNHDA and SQIVND (reference sequence). Deletions cut 0 bases from V and 4 bases from J, with 9 bases between. This chain's CDR3 is CASSIDRGIYGYTF. In DNA, the CDR3 is TGTGCCAGTAGTATAGACAGGGGAATCTATGGCTACACCTTC.

This chain uses TRBV6-5 with TRBJ1-4, with D tentatively TRBD1 (5 bases). Trimming pared 2 bases from V and 7 bases from J, leaving 14 bases between. Germline CDR1 is MNHEY and CDR2 is SVGAGI. The CDR3 runs to 15 residues. CDR3 nucleotide sequence: TGTGCCAGCAGTTACCGGGGCGGGGCAAGTGAAAAACTGTTTTTT. Translating gives CASSYRGGASEKLFF.

As concerns this clone: The germline gene is not matched at one end of the junction; a read error may be the cause. V usage is TRBV29-1 and J usage is TRBJ2-4; D unresolved. This CDR3 comprises 13 residues. Germline lookup yields CDR1 SQVTM and CDR2 ANQGSEA. CDR3: CSVEALAKNIQYF. CDR3 coding DNA: TGCAGTGTTGAAGCCCTAGCCAAAAACATTCAGTACTTC.

This clone appeared once. This chain uses TRBV6-2 or TRBV6-3 with TRBJ1-2, with D possibly TRBD1 on 5 matching bases. Trimming removed 6 bases at V and 2 bases at J, with 19 bases between. Germline V lookup: CDR1 MNHEY, CDR2 SVGEGT. This CDR3 contains 16 residues. The CDR3 is CASSRLGAAENYGYTF. The CDR3 bases are TGTGCCAGCAGCCGACTTGGGGCAGCCGAGAACTATGGCTACACCTTC.

CDR3 DNA sequence: TGTGCCAGCAGCCGAAGTGGGTCCTCTGGGGCCAACGTCCTGACTTTC. It is translated as CASSRSGSSGANVLTF. The chain recombines TRBV28 with TRBJ2-6; no firm D call. The CDR3 extends over 16 amino acids. V was shortened by 6 bases and J by 0 bases, with 12 bases between the two germline ends. Germline loops: CDR1 MDHEN, CDR2 SYDVKM.

The gene calls are TRBV4-1 and TRBJ2-7, with a tentative D call TRBD2 (6 bases). Trimming cost V 4 bases and J 3 bases, with 19 bases left between them. Looked up from germline, CDR1 is MGHRA and CDR2 is YSYEKL. The CDR3 covers 16 residues. The CDR3 reads CASSRGPGTGDYEQYF. The CDR3 nucleotides are TGCGCCAGCAGCCGAGGACCAGGGACGGGAGACTACGAGCAGTACTTC.

This chain joins TRBV7-2 and TRBJ2-1; 11 nucleotides agree with TRBD2. The trim removed 4 bases at V and 4 bases at J, leaving 12 bases unmatched. Germline V gene sequence: CDR1 SGHTA, CDR2 FQGNSA. The CDR3 has 18 amino acids. The CDR3 spells CASSSTSRTSGPYNEQFF. Written as DNA, the CDR3 is TGTGCCAGCAGCTCCACTTCCCGGACTAGCGGGCCTTACAATGAGCAGTTCTTC.

This sequence joins TRBV7-2 and TRBJ2-7; 10 bases map to TRBD2. The CDR3 runs 13 residues. With V trimmed by 7 bases and J by 4 bases, 4 bases remained unmatched. The germline CDR1 and CDR2 sequences are SGHTA and FQGNSA. The CDR3 region has the DNA TGTGCCAGCAAGGGACTAGCGTCGTACGAGCAGTACTTC. As protein: CASKGLASYEQYF.

The V gene is TRBV5-1, the J gene TRBJ2-5; 10 bases align to TRBD1. The CDR3 length is 15 residues. V lost 4 bases to trimming and J lost 5 bases; unmatched junction nucleotides: 8. Germline V CDR1 and CDR2: SGHRS, YFSETQ. This chain's CDR3 is CASSGGQGSGETQYF. CDR3 DNA sequence: TGCGCCAGCAGCGGGGGACAGGGGAGTGGGGAGACCCAGTACTTC. Filled out from reference TRBV5-1 and TRBJ2-5, the complete variable domain reads KAGVTQTPRYLIKTRGQQVTLSCSPISGHRSVSWYQQTPGQGLQFLFEYFSETQRNKGNFPGRFSGRQFSNSRSEMNVSTLELGDSALYLCASSGGQGSGETQYFGPGTRLLVL.

The genes are TRBV19 and TRBJ2-1; D possibly matches TRBD1 or TRBD2 (6 bases each). This CDR3 region has 13 residues. V lost 6 bases to trimming and J lost 8 bases, with 14 bases between them. Germline CDR1 reads LNHDA; CDR2 reads SQIVND (reference sequence). CDR3 DNA sequence: TGTGCCAGTAGCCTAGGGGGGCGGTATGAGCAGTTCTTC. Translated: CASSLGGRYEQFF.

The chain combines TRBV6-2 or TRBV6-3 with TRBJ2-7, with TRBD1 matching 8 bases. The CDR3 consists of 15 residues. V dropped 6 bases and J dropped 0; count of bases not matched to a gene: 7. Germline values: CDR1 MNHEY, CDR2 SVGEGT. As DNA, the CDR3 is TGTGCCAGCAGCTTTGGGACAGGACCCTCCTACGAGCAGTACTTC. It translates to CASSFGTGPSYEQYF.

The gene calls are TRBV20-1 and TRBJ1-5, with a possible D match to TRBD1 (5 bases). CDR3 length: 14 residues. Trimming removed 3 bases from V and 0 bases from J, with 9 bases in between. Germline CDR1 DFQATT, CDR2 SNEGSKA (reference sequence). The CDR3 is CSASPGHSNQPQHF. The CDR3 nucleotides are TGCAGTGCTAGTCCAGGGCATAGCAATCAGCCCCAGCATTTT.

This sequence joins TRBV6-5 and TRBJ2-1; 8 positions match TRBD1. Unmatched junction bases numbered 8, after V lost 6 bases and J lost 10 bases. The CDR3 totals 13 residues. The V gene's germline CDR1 is MNHEY and CDR2 SVGAGI. CDR3 nucleotide sequence: TGTGCCAGCAGGTGGACAGGGAGGCCCGAGCAGTTCTTC. Translating gives CASRWTGRPEQFF.

As regards this clone: Other DNA sequences in this sample translate to the same CDR3. The J gene is TRBJ2-7, the V gene TRBV5-6; D is possibly TRBD1 or TRBD2 (5 bases each). V gave up 4 bases and J gave up 6 bases, with 14 bases separating them. The CDR3 sequence is 13 residues long. CDR1 and CDR2 from the germline V gene are SGHDT and YYEEEE. CDR3 region: CASSPPRGTEQYF. CDR3 sequence (DNA): TGTGCCAGCAGCCCCCCGAGGGGCACCGAGCAGTACTTC.